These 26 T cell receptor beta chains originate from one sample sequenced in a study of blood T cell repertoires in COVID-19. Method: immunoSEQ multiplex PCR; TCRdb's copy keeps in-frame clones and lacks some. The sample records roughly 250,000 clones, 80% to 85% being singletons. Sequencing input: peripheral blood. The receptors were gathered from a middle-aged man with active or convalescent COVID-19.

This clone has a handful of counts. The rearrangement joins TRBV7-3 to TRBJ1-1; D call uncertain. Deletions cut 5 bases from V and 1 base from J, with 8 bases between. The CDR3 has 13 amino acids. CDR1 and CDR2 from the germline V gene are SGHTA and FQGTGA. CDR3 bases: TGTGCCAGCAGCCGAGATGCGAACACTGAAGCTTTCTTT. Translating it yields CASSRDANTEAFF.

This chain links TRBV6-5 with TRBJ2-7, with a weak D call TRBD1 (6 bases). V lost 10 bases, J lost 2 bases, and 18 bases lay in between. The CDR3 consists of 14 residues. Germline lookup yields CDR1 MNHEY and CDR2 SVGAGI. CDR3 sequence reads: CATSTTGQAYEQYF. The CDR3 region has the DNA TGTGCCACATCCACGACAGGCCAAGCCTACGAGCAGTACTTC.

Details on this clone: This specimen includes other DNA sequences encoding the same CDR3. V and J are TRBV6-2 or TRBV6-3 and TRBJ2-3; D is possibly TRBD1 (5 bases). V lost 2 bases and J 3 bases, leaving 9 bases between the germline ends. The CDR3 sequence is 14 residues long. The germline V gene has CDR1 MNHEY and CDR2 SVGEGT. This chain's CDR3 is CASSYGQGTDTQYF. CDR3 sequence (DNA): TGTGCCAGCAGTTACGGCCAGGGAACAGATACGCAGTATTTT.

The CDR3 sequence: CASGRTMNTEAFF. In DNA form, the CDR3 reads TGCGCCAGCGGACGGACAATGAACACTGAAGCTTTCTTT. The V and J genes are TRBV5-1 and TRBJ1-1; D might be TRBD1 (5 bases). Germline CDR1 SGHRS, CDR2 YFSETQ. V dropped 7 bases and J dropped 0 bases, with 10 bases sitting between them. The CDR3 loop spans 13 amino acids.

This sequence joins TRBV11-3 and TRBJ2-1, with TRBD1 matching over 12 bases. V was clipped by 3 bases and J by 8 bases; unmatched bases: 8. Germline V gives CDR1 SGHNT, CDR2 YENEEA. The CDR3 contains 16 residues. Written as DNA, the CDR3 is TGTGCCAGCAGCTTCCACCGGGACAGGGGGCTTTATGAGCAGTTCTTC. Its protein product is CASSFHRDRGLYEQFF.

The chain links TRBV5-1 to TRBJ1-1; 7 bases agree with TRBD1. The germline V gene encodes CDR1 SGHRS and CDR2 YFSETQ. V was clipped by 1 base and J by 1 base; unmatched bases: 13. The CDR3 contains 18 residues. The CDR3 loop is CASSLSLEGRGKNTEAFF. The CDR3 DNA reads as TGCGCCAGCAGCTTGTCCCTTGAGGGCAGGGGGAAGAACACTGAAGCTTTCTTT. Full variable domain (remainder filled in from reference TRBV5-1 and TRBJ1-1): KAGVTQTPRYLIKTRGQQVTLSCSPISGHRSVSWYQQTPGQGLQFLFEYFSETQRNKGNFPGRFSGRQFSNSRSEMNVSTLELGDSALYLCASSLSLEGRGKNTEAFFGQGTRLTVV.

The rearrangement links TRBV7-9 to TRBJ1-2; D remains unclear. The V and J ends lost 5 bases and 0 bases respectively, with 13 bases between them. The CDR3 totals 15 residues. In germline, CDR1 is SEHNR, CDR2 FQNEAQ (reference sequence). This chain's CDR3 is CASSPASPANYGYTF. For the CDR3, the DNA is TGTGCCAGCAGCCCTGCCTCCCCAGCTAACTATGGCTACACCTTC. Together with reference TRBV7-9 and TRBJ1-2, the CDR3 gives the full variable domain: DTGVSQNPRHKITKRGQNVTFRCDPISEHNRLYWYRQTLGQGPEFLTYFQNEAQLEKSRLLSDRFSAERPKGSFSTLEIQRTEQGDSAMYLCASSPASPANYGYTFGSGTRLTVV.

CDR3 bases: TGCGCCAGCAGCCAAGACCACCTAGCGGGGGGCCCTCGGTACAATGAGCAGTTCTTC. Its translation is CASSQDHLAGGPRYNEQFF. This chain connects TRBV4-3 to TRBJ2-1; 11 bases map to TRBD2. The V gene end was trimmed by 0 bases and the J gene end by 4 bases; junction bases not matched to a gene: 11. The CDR3 is 19 amino acids. Germline V CDR1 and CDR2: LGHNA, YSLEER.

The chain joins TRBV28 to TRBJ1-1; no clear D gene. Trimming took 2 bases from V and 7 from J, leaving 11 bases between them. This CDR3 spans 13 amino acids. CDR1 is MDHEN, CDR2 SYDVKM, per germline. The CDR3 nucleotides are TGTGCCAGCAGTTTACCCCCGGAGCGTGAAGCTTTCTTT. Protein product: CASSLPPEREAFF.

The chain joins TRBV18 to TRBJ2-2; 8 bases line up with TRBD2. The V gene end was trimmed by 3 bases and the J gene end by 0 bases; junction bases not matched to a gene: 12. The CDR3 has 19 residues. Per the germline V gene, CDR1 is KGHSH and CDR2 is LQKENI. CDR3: CASSPRPTGGATNTGELFF. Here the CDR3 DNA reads TGTGCCAGCTCACCCCGCCCGACCGGGGGGGCCACGAACACCGGGGAGCTGTTTTTT.

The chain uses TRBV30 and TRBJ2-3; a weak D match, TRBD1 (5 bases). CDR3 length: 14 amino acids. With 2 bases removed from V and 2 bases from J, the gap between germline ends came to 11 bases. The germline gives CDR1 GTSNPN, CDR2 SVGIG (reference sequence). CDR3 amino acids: CAWSPGHDTDTQYF. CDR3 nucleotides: TGTGCCTGGAGTCCCGGACACGACACAGATACGCAGTATTTT. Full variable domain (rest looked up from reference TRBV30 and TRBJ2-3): SQTIHQWPATLVQPVGSPLSLECTVEGTSNPNLYWYRQAAGRGLQLLFYSVGIGQISSEVPQNLSASRPQDRQFILSSKKLLLSDSGFYLCAWSPGHDTDTQYFGPGTRLTVL.

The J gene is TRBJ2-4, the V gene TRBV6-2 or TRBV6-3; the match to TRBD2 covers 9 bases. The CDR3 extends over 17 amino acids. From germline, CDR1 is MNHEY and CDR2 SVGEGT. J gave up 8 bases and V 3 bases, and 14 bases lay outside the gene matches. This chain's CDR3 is CASSYSSGAGGSDIQYF. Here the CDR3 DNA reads TGTGCCAGCAGTTATTCCTCGGGAGCGGGGGGTTCGGACATTCAGTACTTC.

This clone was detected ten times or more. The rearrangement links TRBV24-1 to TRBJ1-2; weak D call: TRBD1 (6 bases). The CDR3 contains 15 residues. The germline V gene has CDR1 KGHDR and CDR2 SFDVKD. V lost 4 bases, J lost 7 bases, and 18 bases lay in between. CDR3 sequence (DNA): TGTGCCACCAGTGAGCACGAGACAGGACTTGGTGGCTACACCTTC. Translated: CATSEHETGLGGYTF.

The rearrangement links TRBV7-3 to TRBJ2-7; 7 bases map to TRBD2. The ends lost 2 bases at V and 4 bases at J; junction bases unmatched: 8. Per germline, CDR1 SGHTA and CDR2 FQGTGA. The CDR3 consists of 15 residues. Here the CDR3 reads CASSLGGGQQYEQYF. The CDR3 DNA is TGTGCCAGCAGCTTAGGCGGGGGTCAACAGTACGAGCAGTACTTC.

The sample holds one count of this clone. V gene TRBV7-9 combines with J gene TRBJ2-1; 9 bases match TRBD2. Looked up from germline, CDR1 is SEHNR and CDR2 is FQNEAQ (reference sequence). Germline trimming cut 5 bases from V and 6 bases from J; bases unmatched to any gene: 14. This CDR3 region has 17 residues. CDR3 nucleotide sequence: TGTGCCAGCAGCCCCGCCCGCGGGGGGGCCTTCTCCAATGAGCAGTTCTTC. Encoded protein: CASSPARGGAFSNEQFF.

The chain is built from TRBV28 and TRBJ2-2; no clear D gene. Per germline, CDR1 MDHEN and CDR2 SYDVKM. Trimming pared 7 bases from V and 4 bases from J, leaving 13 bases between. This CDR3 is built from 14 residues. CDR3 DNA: TGTGCCAGCACCCCCCCGAGAGCCACCGGGGAGCTGTTTTTT. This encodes CASTPPRATGELFF.

CDR3 residues: CASRPGTDNQPQHF. The CDR3 DNA is TGCGCCAGCCGACCCGGGACAGACAATCAGCCCCAGCATTTT. This chain joins TRBV5-1 and TRBJ1-5, with 7 bases that match TRBD1. CDR1 and CDR2 (germline): SGHRS, YFSETQ. The CDR3 runs 14 residues. The ends lost 7 bases at V and 3 bases at J; junction bases unmatched: 7.

The CDR3 reads CASSLPTGGSGNTIYF. The CDR3 DNA follows: TGTGCCAGCAGCTTACCGACAGGGGGCTCTGGAAACACCATATATTTT. The chain recombines TRBV7-9 with TRBJ1-3, with TRBD1 identical over 9 bases. The CDR3 has 16 residues. CDR1 is SEHNR, CDR2 FQNEAQ, per germline (reference sequence). The V gene end was trimmed by 2 bases and the J gene end by 0 bases; junction bases not matched to a gene: 2.

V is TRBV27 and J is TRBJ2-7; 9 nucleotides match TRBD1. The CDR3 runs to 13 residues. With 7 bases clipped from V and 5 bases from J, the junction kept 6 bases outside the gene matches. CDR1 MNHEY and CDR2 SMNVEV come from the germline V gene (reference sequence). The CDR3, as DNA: TGTGCCAGCACAGACAGGGGGGTCAACGAGCAGTACTTC. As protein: CASTDRGVNEQYF.

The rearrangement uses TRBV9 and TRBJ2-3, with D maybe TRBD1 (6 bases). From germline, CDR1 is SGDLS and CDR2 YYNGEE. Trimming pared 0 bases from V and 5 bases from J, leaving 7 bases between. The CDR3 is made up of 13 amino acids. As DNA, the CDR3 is TGTGCCAGCAGCGTAGTGGACAGAGATACGCAGTATTTT. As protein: CASSVVDRDTQYF. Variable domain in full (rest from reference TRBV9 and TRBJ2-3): DSGVTQTPKHLITATGQRVTLRCSPRSGDLSVYWYQQSLDQGLQFLIQYYNGEERAKGNILERFSAQQFPDLHSELNLSSLELGDSALYFCASSVVDRDTQYFGPGTRLTVL.

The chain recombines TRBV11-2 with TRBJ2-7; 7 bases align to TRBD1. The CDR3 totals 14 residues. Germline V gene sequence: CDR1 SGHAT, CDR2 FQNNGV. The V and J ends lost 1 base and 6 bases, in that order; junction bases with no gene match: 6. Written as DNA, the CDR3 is TGTGCCAGCAGCTTAGTCGTGACAGGGTTCGAGCAGTACTTC. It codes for CASSLVVTGFEQYF.

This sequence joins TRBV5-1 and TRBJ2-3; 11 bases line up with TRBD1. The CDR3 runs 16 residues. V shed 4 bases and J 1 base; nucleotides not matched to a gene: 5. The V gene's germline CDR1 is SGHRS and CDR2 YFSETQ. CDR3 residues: CASSPGTGGGTDTQYF. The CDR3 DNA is TGCGCCAGCAGCCCTGGGACAGGGGGAGGCACAGATACGCAGTATTTT.

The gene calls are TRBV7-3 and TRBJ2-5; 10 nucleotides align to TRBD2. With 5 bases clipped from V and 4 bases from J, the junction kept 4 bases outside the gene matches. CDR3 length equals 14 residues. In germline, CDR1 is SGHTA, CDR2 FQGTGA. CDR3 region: CASSPERGGETQYF. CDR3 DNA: TGTGCCAGCAGCCCGGAGCGGGGGGGAGAGACCCAGTACTTC.

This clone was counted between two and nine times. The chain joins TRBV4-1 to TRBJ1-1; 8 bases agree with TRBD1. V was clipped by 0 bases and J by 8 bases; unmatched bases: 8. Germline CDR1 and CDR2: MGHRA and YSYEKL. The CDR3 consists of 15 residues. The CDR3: CASSQDRGQVLEAFF. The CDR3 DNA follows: TGCGCCAGCAGCCAAGATCGGGGACAGGTTTTAGAAGCTTTCTTT.

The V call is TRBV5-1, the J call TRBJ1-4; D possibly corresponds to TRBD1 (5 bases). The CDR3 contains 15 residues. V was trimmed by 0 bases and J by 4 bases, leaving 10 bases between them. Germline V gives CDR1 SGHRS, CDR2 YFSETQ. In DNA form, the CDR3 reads TGCGCCAGCAGCTTGGTCCCCAGGGATAATGAAAAACTGTTTTTT. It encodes CASSLVPRDNEKLFF.

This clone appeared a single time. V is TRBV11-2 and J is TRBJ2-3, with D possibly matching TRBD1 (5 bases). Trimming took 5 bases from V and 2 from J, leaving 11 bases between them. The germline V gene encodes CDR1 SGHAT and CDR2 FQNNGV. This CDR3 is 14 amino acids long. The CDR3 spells CASSPGSYTDTQYF. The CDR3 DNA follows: TGTGCCAGCAGCCCAGGGTCTTACACAGATACGCAGTATTTT. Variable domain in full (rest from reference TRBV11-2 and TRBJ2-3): EAGVAQSPRYKIIEKRQSVAFWCNPISGHATLYWYQQILGQGPKLLIQFQNNGVVDDSQLPKDRFSAERLKGVDSTLKIQPAKLEDSAVYLCASSPGSYTDTQYFGPGTRLTVL.